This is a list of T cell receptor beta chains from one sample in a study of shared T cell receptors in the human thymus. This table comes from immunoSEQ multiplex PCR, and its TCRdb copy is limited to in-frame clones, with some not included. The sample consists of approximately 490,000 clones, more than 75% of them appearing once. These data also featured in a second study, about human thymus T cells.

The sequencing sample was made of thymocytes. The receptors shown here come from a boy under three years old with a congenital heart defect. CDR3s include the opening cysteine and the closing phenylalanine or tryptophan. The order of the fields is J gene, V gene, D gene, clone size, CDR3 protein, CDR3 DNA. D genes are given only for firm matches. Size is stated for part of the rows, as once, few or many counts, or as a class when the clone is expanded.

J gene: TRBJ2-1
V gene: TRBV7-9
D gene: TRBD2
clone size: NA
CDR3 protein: CASSLQLANNEQFF
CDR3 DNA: TGTGCCAGCAGCTTACAACTAGCGAATAATGAGCAGTTCTTC

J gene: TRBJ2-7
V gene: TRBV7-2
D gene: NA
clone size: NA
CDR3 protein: CASSRYRAGDEQYF
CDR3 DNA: TGTGCCAGCAGCCGTTACAGGGCAGGGGACGAGCAGTACTTC

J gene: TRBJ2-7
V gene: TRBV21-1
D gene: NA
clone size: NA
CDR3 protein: CASTREERGQGAYEQYF
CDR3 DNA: TGTGCCAGCACCCGGGAGGAAAGGGGACAGGGGGCCTACGAGCAGTACTTC

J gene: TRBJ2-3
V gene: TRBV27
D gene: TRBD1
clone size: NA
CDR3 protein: CASSPGQITDTQYF
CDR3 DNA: TGTGCCAGCAGTCCGGGACAGATCACAGATACGCAGTATTTT

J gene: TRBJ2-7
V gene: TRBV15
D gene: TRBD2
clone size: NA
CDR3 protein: CATSDRSDSKREGPNEQYF
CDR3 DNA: TGTGCCACCAGCGATCGATCGGACTCCAAGCGGGAGGGCCCGAACGAGCAGTACTTC

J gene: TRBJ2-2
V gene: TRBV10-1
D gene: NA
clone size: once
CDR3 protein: CASSGGQANTGELFF
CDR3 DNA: TGCGCCAGCAGCGGGGGGCAGGCGAACACCGGGGAGCTGTTTTTT

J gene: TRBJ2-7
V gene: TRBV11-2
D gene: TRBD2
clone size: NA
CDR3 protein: CASSLEGTGEAGGSYEQYF
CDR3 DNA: TGTGCCAGCAGCTTAGAAGGTACGGGTGAAGCGGGAGGGTCCTACGAGCAGTACTTC

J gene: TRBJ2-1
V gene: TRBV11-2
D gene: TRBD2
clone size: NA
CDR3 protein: CASSFTPRTSGSSYNEQFF
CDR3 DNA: TGTGCCAGCAGCTTTACGCCACGGACTAGCGGGAGCTCCTACAATGAGCAGTTCTTC

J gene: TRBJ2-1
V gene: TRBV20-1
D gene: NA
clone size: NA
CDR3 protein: CSASTHNEQFF
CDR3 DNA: TGCAGTGCTAGCACTCACAATGAGCAGTTCTTC

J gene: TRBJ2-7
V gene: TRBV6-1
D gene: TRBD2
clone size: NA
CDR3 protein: CASSEWASGTSSYEQYF
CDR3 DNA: TGTGCCAGCAGTGAATGGGCTAGCGGAACTAGCTCCTACGAGCAGTACTTC

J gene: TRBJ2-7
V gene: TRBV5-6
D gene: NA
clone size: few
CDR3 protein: CASSHGQRTLSYEQYF
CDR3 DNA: TGTGCCAGCAGCCACGGCCAGCGGACCCTCTCCTACGAGCAGTACTTC

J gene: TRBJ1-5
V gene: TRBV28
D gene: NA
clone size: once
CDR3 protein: CASSLSGQSDVIGNQPQHF
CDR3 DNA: TGTGCCAGCAGTCTATCAGGACAGTCAGATGTTATTGGCAATCAGCCCCAGCATTTT

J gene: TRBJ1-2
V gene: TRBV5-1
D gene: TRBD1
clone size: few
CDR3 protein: CASRPHRTGADYGYTF
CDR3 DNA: TGCGCCAGCAGACCTCATCGGACAGGGGCGGACTATGGCTACACCTTC

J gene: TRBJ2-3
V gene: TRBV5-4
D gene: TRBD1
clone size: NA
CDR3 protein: CASRWDREGAADTQYF
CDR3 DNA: TGTGCCAGCAGGTGGGACAGGGAAGGGGCCGCAGATACGCAGTATTTT

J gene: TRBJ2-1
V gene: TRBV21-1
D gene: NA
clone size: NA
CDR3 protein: CASSTGTSGRHNEQFF
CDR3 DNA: TGTGCCAGCAGCACCGGGACTAGCGGGCGCCACAATGAGCAGTTCTTC

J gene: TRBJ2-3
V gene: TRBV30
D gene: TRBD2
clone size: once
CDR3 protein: CAYHQREEEDTQYF
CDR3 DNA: TGTGCCTACCACCAGCGGGAGGAGGAGGATACGCAGTATTTT

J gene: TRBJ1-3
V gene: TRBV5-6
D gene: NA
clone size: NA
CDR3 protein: CASSLSRRNTIYF
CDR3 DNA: TGTGCCAGCAGCTTGTCGCGAAGAAACACCATATATTTT

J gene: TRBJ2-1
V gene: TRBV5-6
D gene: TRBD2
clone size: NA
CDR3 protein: CASSGGALWRERHNEQFF
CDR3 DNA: TGTGCCAGCAGCGGAGGGGCTCTTTGGCGGGAGAGGCACAATGAGCAGTTCTTC

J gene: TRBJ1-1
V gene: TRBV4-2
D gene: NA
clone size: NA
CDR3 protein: CASSQGVDQPGKTEAFF
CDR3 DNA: TGTGCCAGCAGCCAAGGTGTTGACCAGCCGGGAAAGACTGAAGCTTTCTTT

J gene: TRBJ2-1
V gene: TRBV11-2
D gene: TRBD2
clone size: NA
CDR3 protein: CASSPRVTSGSHWGNEQFF
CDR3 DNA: TGTGCCAGCAGCCCGAGGGTTACTAGCGGGAGTCATTGGGGCAATGAGCAGTTCTTC

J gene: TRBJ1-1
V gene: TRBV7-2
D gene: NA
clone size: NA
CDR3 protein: CASSLGRGTNTEAFF
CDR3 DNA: TGTGCCAGCAGCTTAGGGCGGGGGACGAACACTGAAGCTTTCTTT

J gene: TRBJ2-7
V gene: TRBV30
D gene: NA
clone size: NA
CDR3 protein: CAWSVRTSRSYEQYF
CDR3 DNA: TGTGCCTGGAGTGTTCGTACTAGCCGCTCCTACGAGCAGTACTTC

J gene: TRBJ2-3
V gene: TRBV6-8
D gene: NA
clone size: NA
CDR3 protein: CASSFSTRGSDTQYF
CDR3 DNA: TGTGCCAGCAGTTTTTCGACTAGAGGGTCAGATACGCAGTATTTT

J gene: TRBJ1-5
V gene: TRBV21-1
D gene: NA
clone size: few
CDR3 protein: CASSKEQGQGRNQPQHF
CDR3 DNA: TGTGCCAGCAGCAAAGAACAGGGCCAAGGACGCAATCAGCCCCAGCATTTT

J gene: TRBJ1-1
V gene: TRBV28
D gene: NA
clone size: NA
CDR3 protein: CASSPNRERGNTEAFF
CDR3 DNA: TGTGCCAGCAGCCCTAACAGGGAGCGAGGGAACACTGAAGCTTTCTTT

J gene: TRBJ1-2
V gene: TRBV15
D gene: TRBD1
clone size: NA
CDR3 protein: CATSRVDRAYGYTF
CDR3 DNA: TGTGCCACCAGCAGAGTTGACAGGGCCTATGGCTACACCTTC

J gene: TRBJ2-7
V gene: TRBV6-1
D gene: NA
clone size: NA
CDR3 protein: CASSYRVRHYEQYF
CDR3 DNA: TGTGCCAGCTCCTACAGGGTTCGGCACTACGAGCAGTACTTC

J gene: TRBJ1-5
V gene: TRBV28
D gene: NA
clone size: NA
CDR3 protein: CASSRTVGNQPQHF
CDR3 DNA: TGTGCCAGCAGCCGGACAGTAGGCAATCAGCCCCAGCATTTT

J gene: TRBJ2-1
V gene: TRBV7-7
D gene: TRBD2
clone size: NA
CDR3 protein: CASSPPTSGKTVNEQFF
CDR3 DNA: TGTGCTAGCAGCCCTCCTACTAGCGGGAAAACTGTGAATGAGCAGTTCTTC

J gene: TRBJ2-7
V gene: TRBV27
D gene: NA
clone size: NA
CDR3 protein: CASSLPGLAIDEQYF
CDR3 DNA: TGTGCCAGCAGTTTGCCCGGGCTAGCGATCGACGAGCAGTACTTC

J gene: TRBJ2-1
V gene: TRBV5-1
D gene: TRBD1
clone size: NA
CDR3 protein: CASSPGQGVDNEQFF
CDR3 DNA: TGCGCCAGCAGCCCGGGACAGGGTGTGGACAATGAGCAGTTCTTC

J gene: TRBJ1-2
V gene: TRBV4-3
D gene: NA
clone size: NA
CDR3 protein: CASSQDDTGGGYGYTF
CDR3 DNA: TGCGCCAGCAGCCAAGATGATACAGGTGGGGGGTATGGCTACACCTTC

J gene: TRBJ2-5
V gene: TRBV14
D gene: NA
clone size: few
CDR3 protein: CASSQEDPGVGETQYF
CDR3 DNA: TGTGCCAGCAGCCAAGAAGATCCAGGGGTAGGAGAGACCCAGTACTTC

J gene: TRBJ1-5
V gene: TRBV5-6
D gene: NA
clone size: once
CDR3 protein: CASSRGPNQPQHF
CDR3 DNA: TGTGCCAGCAGCCGGGGTCCGAATCAGCCCCAGCATTTT

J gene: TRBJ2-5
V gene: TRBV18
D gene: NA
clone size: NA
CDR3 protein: CASSPNEKETQYF
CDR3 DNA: TGTGCCAGCTCACCAAACGAGAAAGAGACCCAGTACTTC

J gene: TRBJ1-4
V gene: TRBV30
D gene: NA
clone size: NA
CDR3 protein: CASGQSNEKLFF
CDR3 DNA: TGTGCCTCCGGACAGAGTAATGAAAAACTGTTTTTT

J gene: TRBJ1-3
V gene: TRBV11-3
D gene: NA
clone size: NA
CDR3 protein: CASSSQGTALPHRPGDTIYF
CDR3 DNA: TGTGCCAGCAGCTCCCAAGGAACGGCTCTGCCTCATCGTCCCGGGGACACCATATATTTT

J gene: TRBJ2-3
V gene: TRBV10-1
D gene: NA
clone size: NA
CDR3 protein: CASSESIGTQYF
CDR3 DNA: TGCGCCAGCAGTGAGTCAATCGGTACGCAGTATTTT

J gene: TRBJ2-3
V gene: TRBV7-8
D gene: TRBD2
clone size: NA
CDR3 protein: CASSLAHSGRADTQYF
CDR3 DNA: TGTGCCAGCAGCTTAGCGCACAGCGGGAGGGCAGATACGCAGTATTTT